Listed below are T cell receptor beta chains from one sample, sequenced in a study of vaccination effects on CD4 cells after COVID-19. Sequencing was performed with immunoSEQ multiplex PCR; in TCRdb, only in-frame clones are kept and a portion is missing. The table lists approximately 30,000 clones, approximately 77% of them singletons, with around 7% in the top ten. These receptors have no known antigen. This material consisted of CD4+ T cells from PBMCs cultured without peptide, taken after COVID-19 vaccination. The receptors derive from a human donor who had a prior SARS-CoV-2 infection. Both conserved end residues are part of each CDR3. Fields, in order: clone size, D gene, J gene, V gene, CDR3 protein, CDR3 DNA. The D gene is left open where the match is weak. Clone size, where shown, is once, few, many, or a class for clones that have expanded.

>.|.|TRBJ2-2|TRBV2
CASSGYEELFF
TGTGCCAGCAGTGGGTATGAGGAGCTGTTTTTT
>.|.|TRBJ1-2|TRBV5-6
CASSVGILNDGGYTF
TGTGCCAGCAGCGTCGGCATTCTCAATGATGGGGGCTACACCTTC
>.|.|TRBJ2-7|TRBV18
CASSPEAGPYEQYF
TGTGCCAGCTCACCAGAAGCAGGTCCCTACGAGCAGTACTTC
>.|.|TRBJ1-2|TRBV6-5
CASSYYGADYGYTF
TGTGCCAGCAGTTACTACGGGGCGGACTATGGCTACACCTTC
>.|TRBD2|TRBJ2-3|TRBV5-8
CASSLYRGGDTDTQYF
TGTGCCAGCAGCTTGTACCGGGGGGGAGACACAGATACGCAGTATTTT
>.|TRBD1|TRBJ2-5|TRBV9
CASITLYRPGQAGHETQYF
TGTGCCAGCATCACCTTATACCGTCCGGGACAGGCGGGACATGAGACCCAGTACTTC
>.|.|TRBJ2-2|TRBV7-2
CASSPNPAGATGELFF
TGTGCCAGCAGCCCCAACCCTGCAGGGGCTACCGGGGAGCTGTTTTTT
>.|.|TRBJ1-3|TRBV19
CASSLDSGNTIYF
TGTGCCTCCTCCCTAGACTCTGGAAACACCATATATTTT
>.|.|TRBJ1-2|TRBV19
CASSRVSYGYTF
TGTGCCAGTAGTCGGGTATCCTATGGCTACACCTTC
>once|TRBD2|TRBJ2-3|TRBV7-9
CASSDVAGGSTDTQYF
TGTGCCAGCAGCGACGTAGCGGGAGGGAGCACAGATACGCAGTATTTT
>.|.|TRBJ2-5|TRBV7-9
CASRLIGAQYF
TGTGCCAGCAGGCTAATCGGGGCCCAGTACTTC
>few|.|TRBJ1-5|TRBV6-2/TRBV6-3
CASSSRQGDQPQHF
TGTGCCAGCAGCTCACGGCAGGGCGATCAGCCCCAGCATTTT
>few|.|TRBJ1-1|TRBV5-5
CASNHREGARDTEAFF
TGTGCCAGCAACCACAGGGAAGGGGCTAGGGACACTGAAGCTTTCTTT
>once|TRBD2|TRBJ2-4|TRBV5-4
CASSYGTTKNIQYF
TGTGCCAGCAGCTACGGGACTACCAAAAACATTCAGTACTTC
>few|TRBD1|TRBJ2-2|TRBV2
CASSIQGLVNTGELFF
TGTGCCAGCAGCATACAGGGGTTAGTTAACACCGGGGAGCTGTTTTTT
>.|.|TRBJ2-3|TRBV5-5
CASSHGGDSYTGAQYF
TGTGCCAGCAGCCACGGCGGGGACAGCTATACGGGAGCGCAGTATTTT
>once|.|TRBJ2-4|TRBV30
CAWSLGEVKNIQYF
TGTGCCTGGAGTCTTGGGGAAGTCAAAAACATTCAGTACTTC
>.|TRBD1|TRBJ2-7|TRBV7-9
CASSLGGGLYEQYF
TGTGCCAGCAGCTTAGGAGGGGGCTTGTACGAGCAGTACTTC
>.|TRBD2|TRBJ2-1|TRBV7-2
CASSLPRLAGGLRDEQFF
TGTGCCAGCAGCTTACCCCGACTAGCGGGGGGCCTACGCGATGAGCAGTTCTTC
>once|TRBD2|TRBJ2-5|TRBV10-3
CAISENKGAGGETQYF
TGTGCCATCAGTGAGAACAAGGGAGCGGGAGGAGAGACCCAGTACTTC
>.|.|TRBJ1-5|TRBV30
CAWSLSFGGNQPQHF
TGTGCCTGGAGTTTAAGTTTTGGGGGCAATCAGCCCCAGCATTTT
>.|.|TRBJ1-5|TRBV4-1
CASSQDYNNQPQHF
TGCGCCAGCAGCCAAGATTATAACAATCAGCCCCAGCATTTT
>.|.|TRBJ1-1|TRBV11-3
CASSLDSPNTEAFF
TGTGCCAGCAGCTTAGACTCACCGAACACTGAAGCTTTCTTT
>.|.|TRBJ2-7|TRBV3-1/TRBV3-2
CASRQGGKGYEQYF
TGTGCCAGCAGGCAAGGAGGAAAAGGCTACGAGCAGTACTTC
>.|.|TRBJ2-2|TRBV27
CASSWLGRFTGELFF
TGTGCCAGCAGTTGGCTCGGGAGATTCACCGGGGAGCTGTTTTTT
>.|.|TRBJ2-7|TRBV12-2
CASRLAHLEAGVSYEQYF
TGTGCAAGTCGCTTAGCGCATTTGGAAGCGGGAGTTTCCTACGAGCAGTACTTC
>.|.|TRBJ1-4|TRBV2
CASSGGRGDEKLFF
TGTGCCAGCAGCGGGGGAAGGGGGGATGAAAAACTGTTTTTT
>.|.|TRBJ1-3|TRBV9
CASSVAPSYGNTIYF
TGTGCCAGCAGCGTAGCCCCCTCCTATGGAAACACCATATATTTT
>.|TRBD1|TRBJ2-7|TRBV28
CASSPFDRGSYEQYF
TGTGCCAGCAGTCCCTTCGACAGGGGGTCCTACGAGCAGTACTTC
>few|TRBD1|TRBJ2-7|TRBV2
CASSADRVVDEQYF
TGTGCCAGCAGTGCGGACAGGGTAGTGGACGAGCAGTACTTC
>once|TRBD2|TRBJ2-1|TRBV7-3
CASSPPGGDRKEQFF
TGTGCCAGCAGCCCTCCGGGAGGCGACCGTAAAGAGCAGTTCTTC
>few|.|TRBJ1-2|TRBV13
CASRRGNVYVNYGYTF
TGTGCCAGCAGGCGGGGTAATGTTTACGTTAACTATGGCTACACCTTC
>.|.|TRBJ2-3|TRBV13
CASSLSNPSEITDTQYF
TGTGCCAGCAGCTTATCGAACCCGTCGGAGATCACAGATACGCAGTATTTT
>.|TRBD1|TRBJ2-3|TRBV24-1
CATSEGGGTGPPDTQYF
TGTGCCACCAGTGAGGGCGGAGGGACAGGTCCTCCAGATACGCAGTATTTT
>few|.|TRBJ2-4|TRBV19
CASSGGGGIPVAKNIQYF
TGTGCCAGTAGTGGCGGAGGCGGAATCCCGGTAGCCAAAAACATTCAGTACTTC
>.|.|TRBJ1-1|TRBV7-3
CASSLFGGVNTEAFF
TGTGCCAGCAGCTTATTTGGAGGCGTCAACACTGAAGCTTTCTTT
>.|TRBD2|TRBJ2-1|TRBV7-3
CASSKSGGHYNEQFF
TGTGCCAGCAGCAAGAGCGGGGGGCACTACAATGAGCAGTTCTTC
>.|TRBD1|TRBJ2-3|TRBV4-1
CASSLQGAGTDTQYF
TGCGCCAGCAGCCTACAGGGGGCCGGCACAGATACGCAGTATTTT
>.|TRBD2|TRBJ2-1|TRBV4-2
CASSPTGTTEGYNEQFF
TGTGCCAGCAGCCCAACCGGGACTACGGAAGGGTACAATGAGCAGTTCTTC
>.|.|TRBJ1-2|TRBV3-1/TRBV3-2
CASSQDWQHAIYGYTF
TGTGCCAGCAGCCAAGATTGGCAGCACGCAATCTATGGCTACACCTTC
>.|TRBD1|TRBJ1-6|TRBV18
CASSPPDRASPLHF
TGTGCCAGCTCACCACCGGACAGGGCTTCACCCCTCCACTTT
>once|.|TRBJ2-7|TRBV5-6
CASSLFGVEQYF
TGTGCCAGCAGCTTGTTCGGGGTCGAGCAGTACTTC
>.|TRBD2|TRBJ2-1|TRBV6-5
CASRKPGLAGGEQFF
TGTGCCAGCAGAAAACCGGGACTAGCGGGAGGTGAGCAGTTCTTC
>.|TRBD1|TRBJ1-2|TRBV5-1
CASSLEGQGFPYGYTF
TGCGCCAGCAGCTTGGAGGGACAGGGGTTTCCCTATGGCTACACCTTC
>.|.|TRBJ2-3|TRBV5-4
CASSSRALPLTDTQYF
TGTGCCAGCAGCTCCCGAGCGCTCCCCCTCACTGATACGCAGTATTTT
>.|TRBD1|TRBJ1-4|TRBV4-1
CASSQATGTANEKLFF
TGCGCCAGCAGCCAGGCGACCGGGACAGCTAATGAAAAACTGTTTTTT
>.|TRBD1|TRBJ1-4|TRBV3-1/TRBV3-2
CASSRDRAEKLFF
TGTGCCAGCAGCCGTGACAGGGCTGAAAAACTGTTTTTT
>.|.|TRBJ1-3|TRBV10-2
CASSRGRDGNTIYF
TGCGCCAGCAGTCGCGGCAGGGATGGAAACACCATATATTTT
>.|.|TRBJ1-6|TRBV3-1/TRBV3-2
CASSRDGHSPLHF
TGTGCCAGCAGCCGGGACGGACATTCACCCCTCCACTTT
>.|TRBD2|TRBJ2-3|TRBV7-2
CASSLGTSSGRRYF
TGTGCCAGCAGCTTAGGGACCTCTAGCGGGAGAAGGTATTTT
>few|.|TRBJ1-4|TRBV2
CASSERSGAAEKLFF
TGTGCCAGCAGTGAAAGGTCAGGGGCTGCTGAAAAACTGTTTTTT